A selection of T cell receptor beta chains follows, all from one sample in a study of response to subunit inactivated influenza vaccine. TCRdb reprocessed the RT-PCR reads with MiXCR, giving one entry per CDR3 protein. Here the sample spans about 620,000 distinct CDR3 sequences, about 12% being singletons. The sequenced sample was PBMCs from blood, obtained on the day of vaccination. Receptors originate from a man aged 45-65 years who received an inactivated influenza vaccine. CDR3s include the opening cysteine and the closing phenylalanine or tryptophan. Fields, in order: CDR3 DNA, CDR3 protein, V gene, J gene, clone size, D gene. The D gene is left open where the match is weak. For some rows the clone size is stated as once, few or many, or as a class when expanded; others skip it.

CDR3nt: TGTGCCACCAGTGGGGTCGCGGCGGGAGAGTTGACGCAGTATTTT
CDR3aa: CATSGVAAGELTQYF
v_gene: TRBV24-1
j_gene: TRBJ2-3
abundance: many
d_gene: TRBD2

CDR3nt: TGTGCCAGCAGTACTACTAGCGGGAGTCCAGCCGGGGAGCTGTTTTTT
CDR3aa: CASSTTSGSPAGELFF
v_gene: TRBV6-4
j_gene: TRBJ2-2
abundance: NA
d_gene: TRBD2

CDR3nt: TGTGCCAGCAGCGGAGACCGACACGAGTACCAAGAGACCCAGTACTTC
CDR3aa: CASSGDRHEYQETQYF
v_gene: TRBV9
j_gene: TRBJ2-5
abundance: few
d_gene: NA

CDR3nt: TGCGCCAGCAGTGAACAGGGCCCGATTACTGAAGCTTTCTTT
CDR3aa: CASSEQGPITEAFF
v_gene: TRBV10-1
j_gene: TRBJ1-1
abundance: NA
d_gene: NA

CDR3nt: TGTGCCAGCAGTTTAGCAGGGGAGGGCTATGGCTACACCTTC
CDR3aa: CASSLAGEGYGYTF
v_gene: TRBV28
j_gene: TRBJ1-2
abundance: few
d_gene: NA

CDR3nt: TGCAGTGCCACACGACCCTTTTCGGATAGCAATCAGCCCCAGCATTTT
CDR3aa: CSATRPFSDSNQPQHF
v_gene: TRBV20-1
j_gene: TRBJ1-5
abundance: many
d_gene: NA

CDR3nt: TGTGCCAGCTCACCACGATCCGGGGTAGGCCGACTAGCGGGAGTATCCTACAATGAGCAGTTCTTC
CDR3aa: CASSPRSGVGRLAGVSYNEQFF
v_gene: TRBV18
j_gene: TRBJ2-1
abundance: NA
d_gene: TRBD2

CDR3nt: TGCAGTGCTAAGGGACCCCCTTCGGGCAAAAACATTCAGTACTTC
CDR3aa: CSAKGPPSGKNIQYF
v_gene: TRBV20-1
j_gene: TRBJ2-4
abundance: NA
d_gene: NA

CDR3nt: TGCGCCAGCAGCCCCTACCCCCCCCGGGACAGGGTCGGTACGCAGTATTTT
CDR3aa: CASSPYPPRDRVGTQYF
v_gene: TRBV5-1
j_gene: TRBJ2-3
abundance: many
d_gene: TRBD1

CDR3nt: TGCAGTGCTAGACGAGGGGATTACAATGAGCAGTTCTTC
CDR3aa: CSARRGDYNEQFF
v_gene: TRBV20-1
j_gene: TRBJ2-1
abundance: NA
d_gene: NA